The 2 T cell receptor beta chains below all came from one sample that was sequenced in a study of T cell repertoires in cytomegalovirus infection. TCRdb re-called the reads through MiXCR, storing one row per CDR3 protein. The sample holds around 900,000 distinct CDR3 sequences, more than 25% seen once. Antigen specificity for these receptors is unknown. Sequencing was performed on cultured CD8+ T cells from PBMCs, taken from culture after CMV antigen stimulation. These receptors were taken from a human donor in good health (CMV status not recorded). Some clones in this sample may be carry-over from other donors' samples.

V is TRBV27 and J is TRBJ1-2; D not resolved. CDR1 and CDR2 (germline): MNHEY, SMNVEV (reference sequence). V lost 8 bases, J lost 4 bases, and 14 bases lay in between. The CDR3 loop spans 13 amino acids. This chain's CDR3 is CASRTGSGYGYTF. The CDR3 region has the DNA TGTGCCAGCCGGACGGGATCCGGCTATGGCTACACCTTC.

The chain employs TRBV6-2 or TRBV6-3 and TRBJ2-5; 16 bases agree with TRBD2. V shed 6 bases, J shed 0 bases, and the junction held 7 bases outside the gene matches. The CDR3 runs to 18 residues. Per germline, CDR1 MNHEY and CDR2 SVGEGT. The CDR3 sequence is CASRSGTSGGEHQETQYF. The CDR3 region has the DNA TGTGCCAGCAGGTCCGGGACTAGCGGGGGGGAACACCAAGAGACCCAGTACTTC.